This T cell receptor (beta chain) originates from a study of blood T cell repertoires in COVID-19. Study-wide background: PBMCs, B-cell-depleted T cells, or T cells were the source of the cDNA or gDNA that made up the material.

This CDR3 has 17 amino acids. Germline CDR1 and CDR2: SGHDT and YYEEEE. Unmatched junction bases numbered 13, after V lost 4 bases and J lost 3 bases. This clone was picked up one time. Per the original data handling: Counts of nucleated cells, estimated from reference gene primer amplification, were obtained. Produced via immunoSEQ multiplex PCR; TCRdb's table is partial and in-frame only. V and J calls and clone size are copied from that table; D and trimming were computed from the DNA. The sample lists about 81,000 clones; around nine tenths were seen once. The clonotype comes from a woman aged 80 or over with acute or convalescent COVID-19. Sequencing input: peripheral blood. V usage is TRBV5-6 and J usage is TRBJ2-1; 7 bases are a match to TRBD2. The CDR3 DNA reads TGTGCCAGCAGCACTCAGGTCGCTAGCGGTTACTACAATGAGCAGTTCTTC. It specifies CASSTQVASGYYNEQFF.